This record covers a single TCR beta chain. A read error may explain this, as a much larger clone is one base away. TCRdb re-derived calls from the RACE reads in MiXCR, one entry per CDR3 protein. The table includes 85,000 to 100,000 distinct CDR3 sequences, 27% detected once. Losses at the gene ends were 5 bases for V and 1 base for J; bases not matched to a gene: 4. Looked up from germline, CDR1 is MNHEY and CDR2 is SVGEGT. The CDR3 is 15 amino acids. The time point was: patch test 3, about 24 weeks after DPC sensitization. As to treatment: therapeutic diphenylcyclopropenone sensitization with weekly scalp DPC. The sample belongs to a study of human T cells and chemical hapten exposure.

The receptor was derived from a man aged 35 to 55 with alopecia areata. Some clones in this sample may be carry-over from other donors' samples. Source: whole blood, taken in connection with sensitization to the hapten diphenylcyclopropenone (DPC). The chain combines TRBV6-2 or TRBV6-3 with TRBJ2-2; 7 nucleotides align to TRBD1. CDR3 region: CASSPGTVNTGELFF. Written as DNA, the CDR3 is TGTGCCAGCAGTCCCGGGACAGTGAACACCGGGGAGCTGTTTTTT.